The next 28 T cell receptor beta chains were all read from a single sample in a study of T-cell memory formation after mild COVID-19. One entry per CDR3 protein, called by TCRdb with MiXCR from the 5' RACE reads. The table includes 410,000 or so distinct CDR3 sequences, 20% to 25% detected once. Sequencing was performed on PBMCs or a T cell subset sorted from them (not recorded which). The receptor source for this set is an adult woman who had mild COVID-19 (a few samples of this study predate the infection). Cell type and time point are not known.

This clonotype was counted only a few times. The chain carries TRBV5-1 and TRBJ2-7, with D perhaps TRBD1 (5 bases). From germline, CDR1 is SGHRS and CDR2 YFSETQ. V shed 0 bases and J shed 6 bases, with 19 bases lying between them. This CDR3 comprises 16 residues. The CDR3 sequence: CASSLEGRGVVGEQYF. In DNA form, the CDR3 reads TGCGCCAGCAGCTTGGAGGGTAGGGGCGTCGTCGGCGAGCAGTACTTC.

This clonotype was seen only a few times. The chain recombines TRBV5-6 with TRBJ2-7; D possibly corresponds to TRBD2 (6 bases). CDR1 is SGHDT, CDR2 YYEEEE, per germline. The CDR3 loop spans 13 amino acids. Trimming removed 3 bases at V and 2 bases at J, with 9 bases between. DNA for the CDR3: TGTGCCAGCAGCTCTCCTAGCGCCTACGAGCAGTACTTC. This encodes CASSSPSAYEQYF.

This clonotype was counted at least ten times. The rearrangement joins TRBV5-1 to TRBJ1-4; TRBD1 aligns across 7 bases. Germline CDR1 reads SGHRS; CDR2 reads YFSETQ. J lost 5 bases, V lost 0 bases, and 7 bases had no gene match. The CDR3 is 16 amino acids. The CDR3 DNA follows: TGCGCCAGCAGCTTGGATGTCGCAGGGGGGAATGAAAAACTGTTTTTT. This translates into CASSLDVAGGNEKLFF.

This clonotype turned up a few times. In DNA form, the CDR3 reads TGTGCCAGCGTAGCGGACAGGGGGCTATACAATGAGCAGTTCTTC. The encoded protein is CASVADRGLYNEQFF. The chain recombines TRBV5-5 with TRBJ2-1, with 11 positions matching TRBD1. With 7 bases clipped from V and 4 bases from J, the junction kept 7 bases outside the gene matches. Germline CDR1 and CDR2: SGHKS and YYEKEE (reference sequence). The CDR3 extends over 15 amino acids. Looking up the rest from reference TRBV5-5 and TRBJ2-1 gives the full variable domain: DAGVTQSPTHLIKTRGQQVTLRCSPISGHKSVSWYQQVLGQGPQFIFQYYEKEERGRGNFPDRFSARQFPNYSSELNVNALLLGDSALYLCASVADRGLYNEQFFGPGTRLTVL.

The chain combines TRBV5-1 with TRBJ2-4, with a tentative D call TRBD1 (6 bases). The CDR3 totals 15 residues. V dropped 0 bases and J dropped 6 bases, with 13 bases sitting between them. The V gene's germline CDR1 is SGHRS and CDR2 YFSETQ. In DNA form, the CDR3 reads TGCGCCAGCAGCTTGGTCCCAGGGGTGGGAAACATTCAGTACTTC. It encodes CASSLVPGVGNIQYF.

V and J are TRBV2 and TRBJ2-1; D may be TRBD1 (6 bases). V lost 6 bases and J lost 2, with 14 bases in between. From germline, CDR1 is SNHLY and CDR2 FYNNEI. This CDR3 comprises 15 residues. The CDR3 sequence: CASRKDRSTYNEQFF. Here the CDR3 DNA reads TGTGCCAGCAGGAAAGACAGGTCGACCTACAATGAGCAGTTCTTC.

This sequence joins TRBV5-5 and TRBJ2-7, with D hard to call. The length of the CDR3 is 15 residues. The V and J ends lost 0 bases and 3 bases respectively, with 13 bases between them. CDR1 and CDR2 from the germline V gene are SGHKS and YYEKEE (reference sequence). CDR3 loop: CASSLAVQPHYEQYF. The DNA of the CDR3 is TGTGCCAGCAGCTTGGCCGTTCAGCCTCACTACGAGCAGTACTTC.

The genes are TRBV19 and TRBJ2-1, with 11 bases aligning to TRBD2. The CDR3 runs 13 residues. Germline V gene data show CDR1 as LNHDA and CDR2 as SQIVND (reference sequence). V trimming: 10 bases; J trimming: 8 bases; junction bases outside the gene matches: 7. The CDR3 DNA reads as TGTGCCACCAATAGCGGGAGGGGGGATGAGCAGTTCTTC. Translated, it gives CATNSGRGDEQFF. Using reference TRBV19 and TRBJ2-1 for the parts outside the CDR3, the full variable domain is DGGITQSPKYLFRKEGQNVTLSCEQNLNHDAMYWYRQDPGQGLRLIYYSQIVNDFQKGDIAEGYSVSREKKESFPLTVTSAQKNPTAFYLCATNSGRGDEQFFGPGTRLTVL.

This sequence joins TRBV7-9 and TRBJ2-7; D unclear. Trimming pared 5 bases from V and 5 bases from J, leaving 10 bases between. Per the germline V gene, CDR1 is SEHNR and CDR2 is FQNEAQ (reference sequence). CDR3 length: 12 residues. CDR3 nucleotide sequence: TGTGCCAGCAGCCCCGTTAGCAACGAGCAGTACTTC. Its translation: CASSPVSNEQYF.

This clonotype was seen at least ten times. This chain links TRBV5-6 with TRBJ2-5; 10 bases agree with TRBD1. V was clipped by 0 bases and J by 5 bases; unmatched bases: 10. The CDR3 has 17 amino acids. Looked up from germline, CDR1 is SGHDT and CDR2 is YYEEEE. The DNA of the CDR3 is TGTGCCAGCAGCTTGGGATGGGACGACAGGGGGCACGAGACCCAGTACTTC. Encoded protein: CASSLGWDDRGHETQYF.

J is TRBJ1-5 and V is TRBV7-6; a weak D match, TRBD1 (6 bases). The CDR3 runs to 14 residues. V was cut by 1 base and J by 7 bases, with 11 bases left in between. The germline CDR1 and CDR2 sequences are SGHVS and FNYEAQ. CDR3 sequence: CASSLGQGKQPQHF. The CDR3 DNA is TGTGCCAGCAGCTTAGGCCAGGGGAAACAGCCCCAGCATTTT.

This clonotype was observed a few times. The chain recombines TRBV24-1 with TRBJ2-1; 8 bases are shared with TRBD2. Germline CDR1 KGHDR, CDR2 SFDVKD. J was trimmed by 0 bases and V by 5 bases; bases with no gene match: 14. The CDR3 length is 19 residues. CDR3 residues: CATSALKVAGKSSYNEQFF. The CDR3 DNA follows: TGTGCCACCAGTGCCTTGAAGGTAGCGGGGAAGAGCTCCTACAATGAGCAGTTCTTC.

There are many counts of this clonotype. The CDR3 nucleotides are TGCAGCGTTGAGACAGGGAACGGCTACACCTTC. Residues: CSVETGNGYTF. The chain uses TRBV29-1 and TRBJ1-2, with 7 bases fitting TRBD1. Looked up from germline, CDR1 is SQVTM and CDR2 is ANQGSEA. With V trimmed by 3 bases and J by 8 bases, 3 bases remained unmatched. The CDR3 has 11 residues.

The sample holds a few counts of this clonotype. The rearrangement uses TRBV11-2 and TRBJ2-1, with 10 bases that match TRBD2. Per germline, CDR1 SGHAT and CDR2 FQNNGV. Unmatched junction bases numbered 10, after V lost 3 bases and J lost 5 bases. The CDR3 consists of 17 residues. DNA of the CDR3: TGTGCCAGCAGCTTTAGGCTAGCGGGAGTTTTAAACAATGAGCAGTTCTTC. The encoded protein is CASSFRLAGVLNNEQFF. Full variable domain (outside the CDR3, taken from reference TRBV11-2 and TRBJ2-1): EAGVAQSPRYKIIEKRQSVAFWCNPISGHATLYWYQQILGQGPKLLIQFQNNGVVDDSQLPKDRFSAERLKGVDSTLKIQPAKLEDSAVYLCASSFRLAGVLNNEQFFGPGTRLTVL.

This rearrangement joins TRBV14 to TRBJ2-5; D uncertain. This CDR3 has 17 residues. V gave up 2 bases and J gave up 1 base, with 17 bases separating them. The germline V gene has CDR1 SGHDN and CDR2 FVKESK. The CDR3 coding sequence is TGTGCCAGCAGCCAACCCCCGGGCTCCTCCTTCCAAGAGACCCAGTACTTC. Protein: CASSQPPGSSFQETQYF.

J is TRBJ2-7 and V is TRBV5-6, with unresolved D. The CDR3 length is 14 residues. Germline assignment: CDR1 SGHDT and CDR2 YYEEEE. The V gene lost 0 bases and the J gene lost 2 bases, with 9 bases spanning the gap. The CDR3: CASSLGRNTYEQYF. The CDR3 nucleotides are TGTGCCAGCAGCTTGGGCAGGAACACCTACGAGCAGTACTTC.

This clonotype was seen more than once but under ten times. The V and J genes are TRBV2 and TRBJ2-2; D is unclear. Germline-derived CDR1 and CDR2 are SNHLY and FYNNEI. The CDR3 sequence is 14 residues long. Deletions cut 6 bases from V and 4 bases from J, with 12 bases between. The CDR3 DNA reads TGTGCCAGCAGGATACGCCCTCCCACCGGGGAGCTGTTTTTT. The encoded protein is CASRIRPPTGELFF.

The CDR3: CASSYYRGSGTDTQYF. CDR3 nucleotides: TGTGCCAGCAGTTACTATCGGGGATCGGGCACAGATACGCAGTATTTT. The chain combines TRBV6-5 with TRBJ2-3, with D perhaps matching TRBD2 (5 bases). This CDR3 is 16 amino acids long. The germline CDR1 and CDR2 sequences are MNHEY and SVGAGI. The V end was cut by 1 base, the J end by 1 base, with 12 bases between.

This clonotype was counted a few times. This rearrangement joins TRBV20-1 to TRBJ2-7; D may match TRBD1 or TRBD2 (5 bases each). This CDR3 contains 15 residues. The V gene lost 7 bases and the J gene lost 0 bases, with 19 bases spanning the gap. Germline CDR1 reads DFQATT; CDR2 reads SNEGSKA (reference sequence). CDR3 sequence: CSVGPPGASSYEQYF. CDR3 bases: TGCAGTGTGGGACCGCCCGGCGCTAGCTCCTACGAGCAGTACTTC.

This clonotype was seen more than once but under ten times. The chain has TRBV12-3 or TRBV12-4 and TRBJ2-7; 8 bases are a match to TRBD1. J gave up 6 bases and V 5 bases, and 12 bases lay outside the gene matches. The CDR3 has 15 amino acids. CDR3 protein: CASSPVQGVSVEQYF. The CDR3 DNA reads TGTGCCAGCAGTCCCGTACAGGGGGTCTCGGTCGAGCAGTACTTC.

The chain carries TRBV4-3 and TRBJ2-2; 10 bases match TRBD2. Germline lookup yields CDR1 LGHNA and CDR2 YSLEER. The CDR3 totals 16 residues. Trimming took 2 bases from V and 4 from J; bases not matched to a gene: 4. The CDR3 loop reads CASSQLAGVPTGELFF. CDR3 DNA: TGCGCCAGCAGCCAACTAGCGGGAGTACCCACCGGGGAGCTGTTTTTT.

The chain recombines TRBV7-9 with TRBJ2-1, with 10 nucleotides matching TRBD2. The CDR3 totals 14 residues. Per the germline V gene, CDR1 is SEHNR and CDR2 is FQNEAQ (reference sequence). V dropped 4 bases and J dropped 7; count of bases not matched to a gene: 4. CDR3 region: CASSSSGRGNEQFF. The CDR3 nucleotides read TGTGCCAGCAGCTCTAGCGGGAGAGGTAATGAGCAGTTCTTC.

The J gene is TRBJ2-3, the V gene TRBV6-2 or TRBV6-3; D assignment may be TRBD1 or TRBD2 (6 bases each). Trimming pared 2 bases from V and 7 bases from J, leaving 16 bases between. The CDR3 is 15 residues long. Looked up from germline, CDR1 is MNHEY and CDR2 is SVGEGT. The CDR3 region has the DNA TGTGCCAGCAGTTACAGCACCGGGGGCCTCAATACGCAGTATTTT. Protein product: CASSYSTGGLNTQYF.

This chain uses TRBV5-1 with TRBJ1-1; D gene ambiguous. Germline CDR1 reads SGHRS; CDR2 reads YFSETQ. This CDR3 spans 17 amino acids. Trimming left V 0 bases short and J 5 bases short, with 20 bases between. In DNA, the CDR3 is TGCGCCAGCAGCTTGGAAGTATCCGGGTCGCTGGGGACTGAAGCTTTCTTT. It yields the protein CASSLEVSGSLGTEAFF.

This chain connects TRBV7-2 to TRBJ2-2, with 7 nucleotides matching TRBD1. The CDR3 runs to 16 residues. The V gene end was trimmed by 0 bases and the J gene end by 6 bases; junction bases not matched to a gene: 7. The germline V gene has CDR1 SGHTA and CDR2 FQGNSA. The CDR3: CASSLAVNRGAGELFF. DNA of the CDR3: TGTGCCAGCAGCTTAGCGGTGAACAGGGGAGCCGGGGAGCTGTTTTTT.

CDR3 loop: CSVEITGNTIYF. In nucleotides, the CDR3 is TGCAGCGTCGAAATTACCGGAAACACCATATATTTT. The V and J genes are TRBV29-1 and TRBJ1-3; D remains ambiguous. The V end was cut by 6 bases, the J end by 4 bases, with 10 bases between. This CDR3 is built from 12 residues. Germline V lookup: CDR1 SQVTM, CDR2 ANQGSEA.

This clonotype turned up a few times. The chain uses TRBV20-1 and TRBJ2-7; D ambiguous. From germline, CDR1 is DFQATT and CDR2 SNEGSKA (reference sequence). The CDR3 runs to 14 residues. V was clipped by 4 bases and J by 0 bases, with 13 bases between them. The CDR3 DNA is TGCAGTGCTAACCCCCACGTCAGCTCCTACGAGCAGTACTTC. Amino acids: CSANPHVSSYEQYF.

The gene calls are TRBV12-3 or TRBV12-4 and TRBJ1-5; D is unresolved. The CDR3 is 14 amino acids. V lost 3 bases to trimming and J lost 1 base, with 7 bases between them. The CDR3 DNA reads TGTGCCAGCAGTTTCGGCAGCAGCAATCAGCCCCAGCATTTT. Its protein product is CASSFGSSNQPQHF.